Detailed here is one TCR beta chain. This record comes from a study of blood T cell repertoires in COVID-19. Study in general: From T cells, B-cell-depleted T cells, or PBMCs came the material, which was cDNA or gDNA.

From germline, CDR1 is MNHEY and CDR2 SMNVEV (reference sequence). The germline V and J ends were trimmed by 4 bases and 7 bases, with 13 bases remaining between them. CDR3 length equals 14 residues. TCRdb's copy holds only in-frame clones and misses some; the assay was immunoSEQ multiplex PCR. The sample lists about 50,000 clones, about 82% occurring once. The rearrangement links TRBV27 to TRBJ1-4; D is perhaps TRBD1 (6 bases). This clonotype was sampled from a woman aged 55-69 years with acute or convalescent COVID-19. The source material was peripheral blood. CDR3 DNA sequence: TGTGCCAGCAGTTCACTGAGGGGGACTGAAAAACTGTTTTTT. Translating it yields CASSSLRGTEKLFF.